These 13 T cell receptor beta chains came from one sample sequenced in a study of shared clonotypes between healthy human individuals. The repertoire was sequenced with immunoSEQ multiplex PCR; TCRdb's copy has only in-frame clones and lacks some. The sample holds a few million clones, roughly 95% seen once. Terminally differentiated effector memory CD45RA+ cells were excluded from the naive CD8 cells, which were CD45RO-negative and positively selected for CCR7. Specimen: naive CD8+ T cells from PBMCs. All receptors derive from a man between 18 and 29 years old in good health. Some clones in this sample may be carry-over from other donors' samples.

A note on this clone: This CDR3 is also generated by other DNA sequences in the sample. The chain carries TRBV9 and TRBJ1-1, with TRBD1 identical over 9 bases. With V trimmed by 4 bases and J by 3 bases, 7 bases remained unmatched. Germline values: CDR1 SGDLS, CDR2 YYNGEE. The CDR3 is 15 amino acids. CDR3 sequence reads: CASSPTGGADTEAFF. The DNA for the CDR3 is TGTGCCAGCAGCCCCACAGGGGGCGCGGACACTGAAGCTTTCTTT.

V gene TRBV4-2 combines with J gene TRBJ2-7; no firm D call. The length of the CDR3 is 15 residues. Germline V lookup: CDR1 LGHNA, CDR2 YNFKEQ. V gave up 0 bases and J gave up 2 bases, with 11 bases separating them. CDR3 DNA: TGTGCCAGCAGCCAAGACTTGGCAGCTACCTACGAGCAGTACTTC. Its protein product is CASSQDLAATYEQYF.

CDR3 sequence: CASSLGLALSYEQYF. The CDR3 region has the DNA TGTGCCAGCAGCTTGGGACTAGCGCTCTCCTACGAGCAGTACTTC. The chain has TRBV5-4 and TRBJ2-7; TRBD2 aligns across 8 bases. The trim removed 0 bases at V and 0 bases at J, leaving 2 bases unmatched. CDR1 and CDR2 from the germline V gene are SGHNT and YYREEE (reference sequence). The CDR3 is 15 amino acids.

The V gene is TRBV29-1, the J gene TRBJ2-7; maybe TRBD2 (6 bases). CDR1 and CDR2 (germline): SQVTM, ANQGSEA. The CDR3 sequence is 15 residues long. V dropped 1 base and J dropped 2 bases, with 15 bases sitting between them. This CDR3 reads CSVEVTASATYEQYF. The CDR3 region has the DNA TGCAGCGTTGAAGTTACGGCTAGCGCAACCTACGAGCAGTACTTC.

Concerning this clone itself: The sample holds other DNA sequences that translate to the same CDR3. The chain carries TRBV9 and TRBJ2-3; tentatively, D is TRBD2 (5 bases). The V gene lost 2 bases and the J gene lost 2 bases, with 9 bases spanning the gap. This CDR3 contains 14 residues. The germline gives CDR1 SGDLS, CDR2 YYNGEE. CDR3 sequence reads: CASSVSGLTDTQYF. CDR3 nucleotides: TGTGCCAGCAGCGTGAGCGGTCTCACAGATACGCAGTATTTT.

For the CDR3, the DNA is TGTGCCAGTAGTCCCTCGGCATATAGCAATCAGCCCCAGCATTTT. This translates into CASSPSAYSNQPQHF. The chain joins TRBV19 to TRBJ1-5; D unresolved. The germline CDR1 and CDR2 sequences are LNHDA and SQIVND (reference sequence). Trimming stripped 5 bases from V and 0 bases from J, with 11 bases between. The CDR3 sequence is 15 residues long.

The chain carries TRBV6-5 and TRBJ2-1, with a possible D match to TRBD2 (5 bases). V was pared by 6 bases and J by 9 bases, with 12 bases between. The CDR3 is 12 amino acids. CDR1 MNHEY and CDR2 SVGAGI come from the germline V gene. For the CDR3, the DNA is TGTGCCAGCAGGACTTTAACTAGTGAGCAGTTCTTC. This sequence encodes CASRTLTSEQFF.

This clone was recorded only once. This CDR3 is also generated by other DNA sequences in the sample. The chain is built from TRBV7-9 and TRBJ2-7; perhaps TRBD2 as D (7 bases). Germline loops: CDR1 SEHNR, CDR2 FQNEAQ (reference sequence). The CDR3 has 15 amino acids. V was clipped by 3 bases and J by 0 bases, with 12 bases between them. CDR3 in amino acids: CASSLGGPGSYEQYF. In nucleotides, the CDR3 is TGTGCCAGCAGCTTGGGGGGGCCGGGCTCCTACGAGCAGTACTTC.

This sequence joins TRBV28 and TRBJ2-7; TRBD2 matches 7 bases. The CDR3 covers 15 residues. The germline CDR1 and CDR2 sequences are MDHEN and SYDVKM. V trimming: 0 bases; J trimming: 2 bases; junction bases outside the gene matches: 4. DNA of the CDR3: TGTGCCAGCAGTTTATGGCTAGCGGTCCCCTACGAGCAGTACTTC. This gives the protein CASSLWLAVPYEQYF.

The V call is TRBV28, the J call TRBJ2-2; D unclear. Trimming removed 4 bases at V and 1 base at J, with 13 bases between. The CDR3 runs 16 residues. Germline V lookup: CDR1 MDHEN, CDR2 SYDVKM. CDR3 sequence reads: CASSSYGPWNTGELFF. The CDR3 DNA sequence: TGTGCCAGCAGTTCGTACGGACCGTGGAACACCGGGGAGCTGTTTTTT.

The rearrangement joins TRBV19 to TRBJ2-7; 10 bases line up with TRBD1. The CDR3 is made up of 15 amino acids. With 1 base clipped from V and 3 bases from J, the junction kept 3 bases outside the gene matches. The V gene's germline CDR1 is LNHDA and CDR2 SQIVND (reference sequence). CDR3 in amino acids: CASSIGTGGDYEQYF. DNA of the CDR3: TGTGCCAGTAGTATAGGGACAGGGGGGGACTACGAGCAGTACTTC.

The chain combines TRBV15 with TRBJ2-1; possible D gene TRBD2, 5 bases. CDR3 length: 16 amino acids. Trimming stripped 0 bases from V and 3 bases from J, with 12 bases between. The V gene's germline CDR1 is LNHNV and CDR2 YYDKDF (reference sequence). The CDR3 reads CATSRDTAGFYNEQFF. The CDR3 DNA reads as TGTGCCACCAGCAGAGATACGGCGGGCTTCTACAATGAGCAGTTCTTC.

As concerns this clone: This CDR3 is also generated by other DNA sequences in the sample. V and J are TRBV19 and TRBJ1-2; D is undetermined. The CDR3 contains 13 residues. V was pared by 4 bases and J by 5 bases, with 11 bases between. Germline V gene lookup returns CDR1 LNHDA and CDR2 SQIVND (reference sequence). The CDR3 DNA is TGTGCCAGTAGTACTAGAACGGGTTATGGCTACACCTTC. It codes for CASSTRTGYGYTF. The variable domain in full, with the rest retrieved from reference TRBV19 and TRBJ1-2, is DGGITQSPKYLFRKEGQNVTLSCEQNLNHDAMYWYRQDPGQGLRLIYYSQIVNDFQKGDIAEGYSVSREKKESFPLTVTSAQKNPTAFYLCASSTRTGYGYTFGSGTRLTVV.